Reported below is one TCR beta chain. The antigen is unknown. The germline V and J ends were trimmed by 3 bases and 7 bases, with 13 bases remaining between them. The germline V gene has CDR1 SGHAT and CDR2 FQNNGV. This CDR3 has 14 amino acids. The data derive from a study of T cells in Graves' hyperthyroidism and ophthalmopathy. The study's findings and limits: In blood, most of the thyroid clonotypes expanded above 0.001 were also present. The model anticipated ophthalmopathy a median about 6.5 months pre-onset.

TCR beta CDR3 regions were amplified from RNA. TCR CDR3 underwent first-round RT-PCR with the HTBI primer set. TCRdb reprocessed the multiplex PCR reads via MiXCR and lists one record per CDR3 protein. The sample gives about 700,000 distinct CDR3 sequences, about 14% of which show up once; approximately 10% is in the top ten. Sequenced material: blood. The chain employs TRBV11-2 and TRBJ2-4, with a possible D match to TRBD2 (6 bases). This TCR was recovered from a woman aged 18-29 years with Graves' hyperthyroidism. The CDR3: CASSLTLEGNIQYF. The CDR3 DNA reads TGTGCCAGCAGCTTGACCCTGGAGGGGAACATTCAGTACTTC.